This entry lists 15 T cell receptor beta chains sequenced from one sample in a study of cytomegalovirus exposure and HLA in healthy donors (dated by TCRdb to 2016 to 2017). The library was produced with the immunoSEQ multiplex PCR assay. The immuneACCESS repertoire file appears here via TCRdb, limited to in-frame rearrangements. These files lack a portion of the clones; in checked studies, under half of the deficit traces to unresolved V genes, and the cause of the others is not known. This sample holds about 330,000 clones; roughly 88% were observed only once. 0.75% to 0.85% of the sample rests with the top ten. What was sequenced was PBMCs. The receptors originated from a young woman in good health and CMV-seronegative.

This clone was detected once. The chain couples TRBV5-1 to TRBJ2-1; 9 bases map to TRBD2. Germline values: CDR1 SGHRS, CDR2 YFSETQ. CDR3 length: 16 amino acids. V shed 0 bases and J 5 bases; nucleotides not matched to a gene: 6. The CDR3 is CASSLEASGMNNEQFF. In DNA form, the CDR3 reads TGCGCCAGCAGCTTGGAGGCTAGCGGGATGAACAATGAGCAGTTCTTC.

The chain has TRBV7-8 and TRBJ2-5; TRBD2 might be the D (6 bases). The V gene lost 8 bases and the J gene lost 2 bases, with 12 bases spanning the gap. Germline lookup yields CDR1 SGHVS and CDR2 FQNEAQ. The CDR3 consists of 13 residues. CDR3 region: CASGRRGQETQYF. Written as DNA, the CDR3 is TGTGCCAGCGGCCGCCGGGGGCAAGAGACCCAGTACTTC.

This clone was observed once. The rearrangement links TRBV7-2 to TRBJ2-5; 8 bases fit TRBD2. The CDR3 contains 19 residues. J lost 5 bases, V lost 2 bases, and 19 bases had no gene match. From germline, CDR1 is SGHTA and CDR2 FQGNSA. CDR3 sequence: CASSLSPEGAGEPGETQYF. The CDR3 nucleotides read TGTGCCAGCAGCTTATCCCCGGAGGGAGCGGGAGAACCGGGGGAGACCCAGTACTTC.

CDR3 region: CASSIGGGGGYTF. The CDR3 nucleotides are TGTGCCAGTAGTATTGGGGGAGGTGGTGGCTACACCTTC. The rearrangement joins TRBV19 to TRBJ1-2, with D possibly being TRBD1 (5 bases). V was trimmed by 3 bases and J by 7 bases, leaving 12 bases between them. This CDR3 comprises 13 residues. Germline CDR1 reads LNHDA; CDR2 reads SQIVND (reference sequence). Using reference TRBV19 and TRBJ1-2 for the parts outside the CDR3, the full variable domain is DGGITQSPKYLFRKEGQNVTLSCEQNLNHDAMYWYRQDPGQGLRLIYYSQIVNDFQKGDIAEGYSVSREKKESFPLTVTSAQKNPTAFYLCASSIGGGGGYTFGSGTRLTVV.

This clone showed up just a few times. The V call is TRBV21-1, the J call TRBJ1-5; the D call of TRBD1 is as the table states it, not checked on the DNA. TRBV21-1 is marked as a pseudogene. The CDR3 has 14 amino acids. CDR3 DNA sequence: TGTGCCAGCAGCGCCAGGGTAGGTAGTCAGCCCCAGCATTTT. Translated: CASSARVGSQPQHF.

This chain connects TRBV25-1 to TRBJ1-2; D uncertain. Germline CDR1 and CDR2: MGHDK and SYGVNS. Trimming removed 7 bases at V and 3 bases at J, with 9 bases between. The CDR3 is 12 residues long. This CDR3 reads CASKPGDYGYTF. The CDR3 coding sequence is TGTGCCAGCAAGCCGGGAGACTATGGCTACACCTTC.

The chain has TRBV7-9 and TRBJ1-1; D is perhaps TRBD1 (5 bases). V was cut by 6 bases and J by 8 bases, with 13 bases left in between. The CDR3 sequence is 12 residues long. The germline V gene encodes CDR1 SEHNR and CDR2 FQNEAQ (reference sequence). CDR3 coding DNA: TGTGCCAGCAGGCTCACAGGTTTAGAAGCTTTCTTT. Its translation: CASRLTGLEAFF.

The chain carries TRBV2 and TRBJ2-2; D may be TRBD1 (5 bases). The CDR3 runs to 14 residues. Germline CDR1 reads SNHLY; CDR2 reads FYNNEI. V gave up 2 bases and J gave up 5 bases, with 9 bases separating them. This CDR3 reads CASSEQAGTGELFF. The CDR3 bases are TGTGCCAGCAGTGAACAGGCAGGGACCGGGGAGCTGTTTTTT.

The J gene is TRBJ1-2, the V gene TRBV4-1; D unclear. The V gene lost 4 bases and the J gene lost 2 bases, with 11 bases spanning the gap. CDR1 is MGHRA, CDR2 YSYEKL, per germline. CDR3 length equals 14 residues. DNA for the CDR3: TGCGCCAGCAGCCTAGCCGACGGAAACTATGGCTACACCTTC. It specifies CASSLADGNYGYTF.

The chain carries TRBV10-1 and TRBJ2-7; TRBD1 might be the D (5 bases). Trimming removed 4 bases from V and 3 bases from J, with 16 bases in between. This CDR3 spans 15 amino acids. Germline V gene lookup returns CDR1 WNHNN and CDR2 SYGVQD (reference sequence). CDR3 bases: TGCGCCAGCAGTGTATGGGGCATAGTTCACTACGAGCAGTACTTC. It codes for CASSVWGIVHYEQYF.

The genes are TRBV30 and TRBJ2-7, with 10 bases aligning to TRBD2. CDR1 is GTSNPN and CDR2 is SVGIG in the germline V gene (reference sequence). The CDR3 is made up of 19 amino acids. V lost 2 bases, J lost 2 bases, and 18 bases stayed unmatched. The CDR3 loop is CAWSPLRTSGRAFTYEQYF. The CDR3 nucleotides are TGTGCCTGGAGTCCTTTACGGACTAGCGGTCGAGCCTTTACCTACGAGCAGTACTTC.

This clone was recorded once. The chain combines TRBV6-5 with TRBJ2-3; D call uncertain. Germline V gives CDR1 MNHEY, CDR2 SVGAGI. With 2 bases removed from V and 3 bases from J, the gap between germline ends came to 9 bases. The length of the CDR3 is 14 residues. The CDR3 protein is CASSYVSETDTQYF. CDR3 in DNA: TGTGCCAGCAGTTACGTCAGCGAAACAGATACGCAGTATTTT.

Worth noting for this clone: Other DNA sequences in this specimen translate into the identical CDR3. The genes are TRBV2 and TRBJ2-7; no firm D call. V lost 5 bases and J 3 bases, leaving 5 bases between the germline ends. The CDR3 extends over 11 amino acids. Germline-derived CDR1 and CDR2 are SNHLY and FYNNEI. In DNA, the CDR3 is TGTGCCAGCAGTCCAGTCTACGAGCAGTACTTC. Its protein product is CASSPVYEQYF.

The CDR3 is CASSAGYSTQYF. Here the CDR3 DNA reads TGTGCCAGCAGTGCAGGGTATTCTACGCAGTATTTT. The J gene is TRBJ2-3, the V gene TRBV2, with D maybe TRBD1 (5 bases). V was cut by 4 bases and J by 8 bases, with 10 bases left in between. Germline V gives CDR1 SNHLY, CDR2 FYNNEI. This CDR3 is 12 amino acids long. Complete variable domain (other parts from reference TRBV2 and TRBJ2-3): EPEVTQTPSHQVTQMGQEVILRCVPISNHLYFYWYRQILGQKVEFLVSFYNNEISEKSEIFDDQFSVERPDGSNFTLKIRSTKLEDSAMYFCASSAGYSTQYFGPGTRLTVL.

The chain uses TRBV7-9 and TRBJ2-7, with D tentatively TRBD2 (5 bases). The germline V gene has CDR1 SEHNR and CDR2 FQNEAQ (reference sequence). This CDR3 contains 12 residues. Between the trimmed V and J ends, which lost 5 bases and 5 bases, there was a span of 10 bases. CDR3 residues: CASSPEGDEQYF. The CDR3 DNA is TGTGCCAGCAGCCCCGAGGGTGACGAGCAGTACTTC.